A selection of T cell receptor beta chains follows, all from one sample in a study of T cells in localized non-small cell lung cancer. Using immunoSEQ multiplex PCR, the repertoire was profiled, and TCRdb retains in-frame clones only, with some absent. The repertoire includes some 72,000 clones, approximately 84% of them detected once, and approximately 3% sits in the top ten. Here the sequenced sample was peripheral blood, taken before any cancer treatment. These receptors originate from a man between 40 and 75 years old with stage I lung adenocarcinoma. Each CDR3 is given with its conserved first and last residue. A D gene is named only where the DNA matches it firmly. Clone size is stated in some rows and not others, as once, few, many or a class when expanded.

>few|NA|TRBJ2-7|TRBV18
CASSPVLGLYEQYF
TGTGCCAGCTCTCCCGTCTTGGGGCTCTACGAGCAGTACTTC
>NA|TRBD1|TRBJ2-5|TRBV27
CASSLWTGSQETQYF
TGTGCCAGCAGTCTGTGGACAGGGTCCCAAGAGACCCAGTACTTC
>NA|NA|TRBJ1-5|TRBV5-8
CASSLGRQSMSNQPQHF
TGTGCCAGCAGCTTGGGTCGGCAGTCGATGAGCAATCAGCCCCAGCATTTT
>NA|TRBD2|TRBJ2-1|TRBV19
CASSTWTSGRGEQFF
TGTGCCAGTAGTACATGGACTAGCGGGAGAGGTGAGCAGTTCTTC
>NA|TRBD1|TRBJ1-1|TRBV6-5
CASSLRTGGNTEAFF
TGTGCCAGCAGTTTGCGGACAGGGGGAAACACTGAAGCTTTCTTT
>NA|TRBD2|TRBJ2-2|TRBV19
CASKKTSGPTRGTGELFF
TGTGCCAGCAAAAAGACTAGCGGCCCCACCCGGGGCACCGGGGAGCTGTTTTTT
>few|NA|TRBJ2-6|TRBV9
CASSVGGGSGANVLTF
TGTGCCAGCAGCGTTGGGGGAGGCTCTGGGGCCAACGTCCTGACTTTC
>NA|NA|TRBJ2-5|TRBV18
CASSPPKGLETQYF
TGTGCCAGCTCACCACCGAAAGGGTTAGAGACCCAGTACTTC
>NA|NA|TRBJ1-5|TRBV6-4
CASSPGINQPQHF
TGTGCCAGCAGCCCAGGGATAAATCAGCCCCAGCATTTT
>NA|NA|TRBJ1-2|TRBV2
CASSVDNFNYGYTF
TGTGCCAGCAGTGTAGACAACTTTAACTATGGCTACACCTTC
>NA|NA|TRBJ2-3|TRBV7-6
CASSLGGGLDTQYF
TGTGCCAGCAGCTTAGGTGGAGGTTTAGATACGCAGTATTTT
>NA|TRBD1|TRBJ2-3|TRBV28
CASSSGQGTDTQYF
TGTGCCAGCAGCTCGGGACAGGGGACAGATACGCAGTATTTT
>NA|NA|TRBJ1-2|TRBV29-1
CSVGKGPYGYTF
TGCAGCGTTGGGAAGGGACCCTATGGCTACACCTTC
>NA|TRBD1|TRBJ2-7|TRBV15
CATSRATGGYHEQYF
TGTGCCACCAGCAGAGCAACAGGGGGGTACCACGAGCAGTACTTC
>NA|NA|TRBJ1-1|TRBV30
CAWTLDQVTEAFF
TGTGCCTGGACTCTAGATCAGGTCACTGAAGCTTTCTTT
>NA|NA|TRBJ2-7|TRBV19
CASSIGHDSYEQYF
TGTGCCAGTAGTATAGGGCACGACTCCTACGAGCAGTACTTC
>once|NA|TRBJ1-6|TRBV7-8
CASSYLPVASYNSPLHF
TGTGCCAGCAGTTACCTCCCGGTAGCCTCCTATAATTCACCCCTCCACTTT
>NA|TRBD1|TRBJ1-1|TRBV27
CASSSPGQGAFF
TGTGCCAGCAGTTCACCGGGACAGGGAGCTTTCTTT
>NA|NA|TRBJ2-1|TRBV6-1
CASSELFLVEQFF
TGTGCCAGCAGTGAACTATTCTTAGTTGAGCAGTTCTTC
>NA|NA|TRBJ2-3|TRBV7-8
CASSASEADTQYF
TGTGCCAGCAGCGCGAGTGAGGCGGATACGCAGTATTTT
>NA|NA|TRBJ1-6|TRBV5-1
CASSLVDRNNSPLHF
TGCGCCAGCAGCTTGGTGGACAGAAATAATTCACCCCTCCACTTT
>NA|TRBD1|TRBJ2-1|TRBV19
CASHPGTGFNEQFF
TGTGCCTCCCACCCCGGGACAGGGTTCAATGAGCAGTTCTTC
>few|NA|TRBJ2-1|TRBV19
CASSMRGSYNEQFF
TGTGCCAGTAGTATGAGGGGGTCCTACAATGAGCAGTTCTTC
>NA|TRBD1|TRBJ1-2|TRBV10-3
CAISWDRGRDGYTF
TGTGCCATCAGTTGGGACAGGGGGCGTGATGGCTACACCTTC